Shown below are 24 T cell receptor beta chains from a single sample sequenced in a study of T cell responses to AZD1222 COVID-19 vaccine. Produced via immunoSEQ multiplex PCR; TCRdb's table is partial and in-frame only. Of 110,000 to 150,000 clones in the sample, under 95% were seen once. The source material was peripheral blood, sampled on day 0 of AZD1222 vaccination. Source of these receptors: an adult in good health.

The chain employs TRBV3-1 (or the pseudogene TRBV3-2) and TRBJ1-2, with D perhaps TRBD1 (5 bases). The CDR3 loop spans 14 amino acids. V dropped 4 bases and J dropped 8 bases, with 17 bases sitting between them. Germline-derived CDR1 and CDR2 are LGHDT and YNNKEL (reference sequence). The CDR3 nucleotides read TGTGCCAGCAGCCCGAGAGGGGTCGTGGGAGGCTACACCTTC. Translated, it gives CASSPRGVVGGYTF.

The J gene is TRBJ1-1, the V gene TRBV9; no clear D gene. Trimming shortened V by 4 bases and J by 5 bases, and 15 bases separated the two germline ends. Germline V gene lookup returns CDR1 SGDLS and CDR2 YYNGEE. The CDR3 is 14 amino acids. CDR3 DNA: TGTGCCAGCAGCTCCCAGGCCGTAGAAACTGAAGCTTTCTTT. It yields the protein CASSSQAVETEAFF.

The genes are TRBV5-1 and TRBJ1-4; D is uncertain. With 4 bases removed from V and 2 bases from J, the gap between germline ends came to 12 bases. Germline V gene data show CDR1 as SGHRS and CDR2 as YFSETQ. The CDR3 is 15 amino acids. This CDR3 reads CASSHPGRTNEKLFF. As DNA, the CDR3 is TGCGCCAGCAGCCACCCCGGGCGCACTAATGAAAAACTGTTTTTT.

The rearrangement joins TRBV7-2 to TRBJ2-3; D perhaps matches TRBD2 (5 bases). Germline V gene sequence: CDR1 SGHTA, CDR2 FQGNSA. The CDR3 has 14 amino acids. Trimming left V 3 bases short and J 6 bases short, with 13 bases between. In DNA form, the CDR3 reads TGTGCCAGCAGCTTGTCCTCGAGGGTCGATACGCAGTATTTT. Encoded protein: CASSLSSRVDTQYF.

The V and J genes are TRBV12-3 or TRBV12-4 and TRBJ1-2, with no clear D. This CDR3 has 13 residues. V was clipped by 5 bases and J by 8 bases, with 15 bases between them. CDR3: CASSPVSLGGYTF. The CDR3 DNA follows: TGTGCCAGCAGTCCCGTCTCTCTGGGCGGCTACACCTTC.

The J gene is TRBJ2-1, the V gene TRBV6-4; TRBD2 aligns across 10 bases. Trimming cost V 6 bases and J 15 bases; bases outside gene matches: 8. This CDR3 is 12 amino acids long. Germline V gene sequence: CDR1 MRHNA, CDR2 SNTAGT. CDR3 DNA sequence: TGTGCCAGCAGACCACTAGCGGGGCCTTGGTTCTTC. Encoded protein: CASRPLAGPWFF.

This clone was found once. The chain couples TRBV19 to TRBJ1-3; no clear D. The CDR3 spans 14 residues. With 2 bases removed from V and 3 bases from J, the gap between germline ends came to 8 bases. The germline V gene encodes CDR1 LNHDA and CDR2 SQIVND (reference sequence). The CDR3 reads CASSIRVFGNTIYF. CDR3 coding DNA: TGTGCCAGTAGTATACGGGTTTTTGGAAACACCATATATTTT.

The rearrangement links TRBV6-5 to TRBJ1-5; 7 bases agree with TRBD1. The germline V gene has CDR1 MNHEY and CDR2 SVGAGI. Losses at the gene ends were 6 bases for V and 1 base for J; bases not matched to a gene: 0. The CDR3 runs 13 residues. The CDR3 region has the DNA TGTGCCAGCAGCAGGGGGAGCAATCAGCCCCAGCATTTT. Translation gives CASSRGSNQPQHF.

The V and J genes are TRBV11-2 and TRBJ1-6; D is undetermined. Germline V gives CDR1 SGHAT, CDR2 FQNNGV. The CDR3 loop spans 16 amino acids. V shed 2 bases and J shed 5 bases, with 13 bases lying between them. In nucleotides, the CDR3 is TGTGCCAGCAGCTTAACCGCGACCGATGATAATTCACCCCTCCACTTT. This sequence encodes CASSLTATDDNSPLHF.

In DNA form, the CDR3 reads TGTGCCAGCACCTTCGGGTTGGATCAGCCCCAGCATTTT. This sequence encodes CASTFGLDQPQHF. The rearrangement uses TRBV6-6 and TRBJ1-5; no firm D call. Trimming took 7 bases from V and 5 from J, leaving 12 bases between them. The CDR3 extends over 13 amino acids. Germline CDR1 and CDR2: MNHNY and SVGAGI (reference sequence).

The rearrangement links TRBV10-3 to TRBJ1-5; the match to TRBD1 covers 10 bases. The V and J ends lost 5 bases and 7 bases, in that order; junction bases with no gene match: 5. The germline V gene has CDR1 ENHRY and CDR2 SYGVKD. The CDR3 is 14 residues long. Written as DNA, the CDR3 is TGTGCCATCAGTCCGGACAGGGGGGGACAGCCCCAGCATTTT. It encodes CAISPDRGGQPQHF.

There are a few counts of this clone. The chain employs TRBV27 and TRBJ2-7; D is unclear. Trimming removed 6 bases from V and 5 bases from J, with 20 bases in between. Germline V CDR1 and CDR2: MNHEY, SMNVEV (reference sequence). There are 15 residues in the CDR3. This CDR3 reads CASSSPAGYPNEQYF. CDR3 DNA sequence: TGTGCCAGCAGCTCTCCGGCAGGATATCCTAACGAGCAGTACTTC.

The chain combines TRBV6-2 or TRBV6-3 with TRBJ2-3, with 8 bases matching TRBD2. The junction had 8 bases not matched to a gene; V was cut back by 4 bases and J by 5 bases. Germline CDR1 and CDR2: MNHEY and SVGEGT. The CDR3 spans 15 residues. CDR3 region: CASSFSGKSRDTQYF. The DNA of the CDR3 is TGTGCCAGCAGTTTTAGCGGGAAGTCGAGAGATACGCAGTATTTT.

This chain links TRBV7-2 with TRBJ2-2; the match to TRBD2 covers 8 bases. Unmatched junction bases numbered 6, after V lost 3 bases and J lost 3 bases. The CDR3 is made up of 16 amino acids. Germline values: CDR1 SGHTA, CDR2 FQGNSA. CDR3 in DNA: TGTGCCAGCAGCTTTCCGGGACTAGGGTACACCGGGGAGCTGTTTTTT. Encoded protein: CASSFPGLGYTGELFF.

The rearrangement joins TRBV29-1 to TRBJ1-5, with D perhaps TRBD1 (5 bases). The V end lost 5 bases, the J end lost 4 bases, and 12 bases lay between the germline ends. This CDR3 contains 13 residues. Germline lookup yields CDR1 SQVTM and CDR2 ANQGSEA. DNA of the CDR3: TGCAGCGTTTCGGGACCGAGGAATCAGCCCCAGCATTTT. Encoded protein: CSVSGPRNQPQHF.

The CDR3 region is CASSLVWPSNQPQHF. DNA of the CDR3: TGTGCCAGCAGTTTGGTCTGGCCTAGCAATCAGCCCCAGCATTTT. This chain joins TRBV27 and TRBJ1-5; D is unclear. CDR3 length equals 15 residues. Germline V CDR1 and CDR2: MNHEY, SMNVEV (reference sequence). Trimming pared 3 bases from V and 0 bases from J, leaving 9 bases between.

The count of this clone is one. The CDR3 reads CASSRRTSVSEEQYF. CDR3 nucleotide sequence: TGTGCCAGTAGTAGAAGGACTAGCGTTTCTGAAGAGCAGTACTTC. The J gene is TRBJ2-7, the V gene TRBV19, with 9 bases lining up with TRBD2. After removal of 4 bases from V and 7 bases from J, the junction contained 11 bases not matched to a gene. This CDR3 has 15 residues. Germline values: CDR1 LNHDA, CDR2 SQIVND (reference sequence).

This sequence joins TRBV30 and TRBJ1-5, with unresolved D. The CDR3 extends over 14 amino acids. Germline CDR1 and CDR2: GTSNPN and SVGIG (reference sequence). V was clipped by 4 bases and J by 0 bases, with 10 bases between them. The CDR3 DNA follows: TGTGCCTGGACCCACCGGGATAGCAATCAGCCCCAGCATTTT. As protein: CAWTHRDSNQPQHF.

V and J are TRBV25-1 and TRBJ2-2, with D hard to call. Germline V gives CDR1 MGHDK, CDR2 SYGVNS. The CDR3 totals 11 residues. V was trimmed by 1 base and J by 9 bases, leaving 3 bases between them. The CDR3 sequence: CASSEWRELFF. The CDR3 coding sequence is TGTGCCAGCAGTGAATGGAGGGAGCTGTTTTTT.

This chain joins TRBV19 and TRBJ2-3, with 10 bases identical to TRBD2. In germline, CDR1 is LNHDA, CDR2 SQIVND (reference sequence). V lost 7 bases and J lost 2; bases outside the gene matches: 15. CDR3 length equals 18 residues. The CDR3 here is CASIGKAGGPKVTDTQYF. CDR3 sequence (DNA): TGTGCCAGTATAGGGAAAGCGGGAGGGCCTAAAGTCACAGATACGCAGTATTTT.

V and J are TRBV11-3 and TRBJ2-3; a possible D gene is TRBD2 (5 bases). Germline CDR1 and CDR2: SGHNT and YENEEA. V shed 1 base and J shed 5 bases, with 10 bases lying between them. The CDR3 runs to 14 residues. The CDR3 coding sequence is TGTGCCAGCAGCTTAGGTCCCCGGGGAGATACGCAGTATTTT. Its protein is CASSLGPRGDTQYF. The full variable domain, rest sourced from reference TRBV11-3 and TRBJ2-3, is EAGVVQSPRYKIIEKKQPVAFWCNPISGHNTLYWYLQNLGQGPELLIRYENEEAVDDSQLPKDRFSAERLKGVDSTLKIQPAELGDSAVYLCASSLGPRGDTQYFGPGTRLTVL.

V is TRBV6-1 and J is TRBJ1-4; D ambiguous. Deletions cut 3 bases from V and 2 bases from J, with 7 bases between. This CDR3 is 14 amino acids long. Germline assignment: CDR1 MNHNS and CDR2 SASEGT. CDR3: CASSDGRTNEKLFF. The DNA for the CDR3 is TGTGCCAGCAGTGATGGCCGTACTAATGAAAAACTGTTTTTT.

The chain links TRBV5-1 to TRBJ2-5, with D perhaps TRBD1 (5 bases). V shed 6 bases and J shed 5 bases, with 17 bases lying between them. The germline V gene encodes CDR1 SGHRS and CDR2 YFSETQ. This CDR3 region has 14 residues. The CDR3 sequence is CASTSGQGLETQYF. The DNA for the CDR3 is TGCGCCAGCACTTCTGGGCAGGGCCTGGAGACCCAGTACTTC.

The DNA of the CDR3 is TGTGCCAGCAGTTACTCGAACCCGACAAATGAAGCTTTCTTT. The encoded protein is CASSYSNPTNEAFF. The chain combines TRBV6-5 with TRBJ1-1; no definite D call. Trimming removed 0 bases from V and 7 bases from J, with 12 bases in between. The germline gives CDR1 MNHEY, CDR2 SVGAGI. The CDR3 runs 14 residues.